This TCR beta chain was identified during a study of blood T cell repertoires in COVID-19. Study in general: Samples of COVID-19 (acute and convalescent) were obtained from the United States, Italy and Spain. PBMCs, B-cell-depleted T cells, or T cells provided the cDNA or gDNA that made up the material.

Per the authors' pipeline: The authors estimated nucleated cell counts from reference gene primer amplification. The table came from immunoSEQ multiplex PCR; TCRdb's copy has only in-frame clones and leaves some out. The V and J calls and the clone size are those of that table, but D and trimming were determined from the DNA. This table holds around 100,000 clones, over 70% found once. The germline CDR1 and CDR2 sequences are LNHDA and SQIVND (reference sequence). This CDR3 region has 12 residues. Trimming removed 5 bases from V and 15 bases from J; junction bases left unmatched: 9. The source is a woman in her sixties or seventies with acute or convalescent COVID-19. The chain links TRBV19 to TRBJ1-5; 8 nucleotides line up with TRBD1. The sample taken for sequencing was peripheral blood. The CDR3 nucleotides read TGTGCCAGTAGTGGACAGGGCGCCCCGGGGCATTTT. It specifies CASSGQGAPGHF.